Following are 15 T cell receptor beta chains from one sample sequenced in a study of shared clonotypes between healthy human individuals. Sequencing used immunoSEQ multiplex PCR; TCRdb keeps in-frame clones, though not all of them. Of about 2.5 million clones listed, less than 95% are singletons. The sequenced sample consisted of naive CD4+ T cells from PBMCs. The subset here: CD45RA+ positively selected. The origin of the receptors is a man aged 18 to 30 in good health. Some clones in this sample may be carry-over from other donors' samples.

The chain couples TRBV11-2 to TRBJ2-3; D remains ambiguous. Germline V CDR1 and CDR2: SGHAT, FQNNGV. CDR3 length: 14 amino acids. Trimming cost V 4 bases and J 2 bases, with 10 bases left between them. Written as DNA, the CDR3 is TGTGCCAGCAGCTCAACTACGCCCACAGATACGCAGTATTTT. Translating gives CASSSTTPTDTQYF.

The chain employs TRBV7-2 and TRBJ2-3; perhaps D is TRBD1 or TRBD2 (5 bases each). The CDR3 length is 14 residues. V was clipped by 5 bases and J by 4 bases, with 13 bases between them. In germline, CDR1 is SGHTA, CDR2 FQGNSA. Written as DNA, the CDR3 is TGTGCCAGCAGCGCGGACTGGGGCGCAGATACGCAGTATTTT. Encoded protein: CASSADWGADTQYF.

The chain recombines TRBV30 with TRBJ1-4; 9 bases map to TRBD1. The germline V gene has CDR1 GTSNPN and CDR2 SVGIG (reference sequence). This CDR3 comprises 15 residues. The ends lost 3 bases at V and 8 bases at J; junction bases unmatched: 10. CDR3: CAWSDNRGLGEKLFF. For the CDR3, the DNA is TGTGCCTGGAGCGACAACAGGGGGCTCGGGGAAAAACTGTTTTTT.

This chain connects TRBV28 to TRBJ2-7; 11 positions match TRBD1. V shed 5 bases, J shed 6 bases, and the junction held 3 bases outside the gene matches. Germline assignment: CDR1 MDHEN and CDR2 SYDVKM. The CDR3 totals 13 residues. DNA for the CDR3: TGTGCCAGCAGTCGGACAGGGGGCACCGAGCAGTACTTC. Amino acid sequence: CASSRTGGTEQYF.

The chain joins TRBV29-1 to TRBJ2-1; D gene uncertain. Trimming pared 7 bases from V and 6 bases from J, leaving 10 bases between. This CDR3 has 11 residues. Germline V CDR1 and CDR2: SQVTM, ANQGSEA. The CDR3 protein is CSAKTGNEQFF. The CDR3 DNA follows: TGCAGCGCCAAAACCGGCAATGAGCAGTTCTTC.

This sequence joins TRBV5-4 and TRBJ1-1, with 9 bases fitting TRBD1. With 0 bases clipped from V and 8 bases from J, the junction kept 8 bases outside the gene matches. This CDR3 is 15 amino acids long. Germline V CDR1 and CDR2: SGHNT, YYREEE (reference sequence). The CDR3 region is CASSLDVTGGTEAFF. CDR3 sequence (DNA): TGTGCCAGCAGCTTGGATGTGACAGGGGGGACGGAAGCTTTCTTT.

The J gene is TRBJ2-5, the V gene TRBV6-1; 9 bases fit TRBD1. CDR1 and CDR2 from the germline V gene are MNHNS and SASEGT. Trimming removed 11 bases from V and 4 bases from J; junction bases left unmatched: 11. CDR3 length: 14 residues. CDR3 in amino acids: CAVGGTGRGETQYF. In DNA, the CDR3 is TGTGCCGTTGGAGGGACAGGGCGAGGAGAGACCCAGTACTTC.

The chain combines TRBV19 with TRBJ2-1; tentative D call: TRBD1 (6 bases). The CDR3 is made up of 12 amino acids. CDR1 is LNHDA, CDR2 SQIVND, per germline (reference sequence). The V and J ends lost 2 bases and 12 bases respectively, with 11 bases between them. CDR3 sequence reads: CASSISGRGQFF. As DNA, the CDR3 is TGTGCCAGTAGTATAAGTGGCAGGGGGCAGTTCTTC.

The CDR3 sequence: CASSIQASYTDTQYF. The CDR3 coding sequence is TGTGCCAGTAGTATCCAGGCCTCTTACACAGATACGCAGTATTTT. The chain links TRBV19 to TRBJ2-3; D is unresolved. Germline V gene sequence: CDR1 LNHDA, CDR2 SQIVND (reference sequence). The CDR3 contains 15 residues. V gave up 3 bases and J gave up 2 bases, with 12 bases separating them.

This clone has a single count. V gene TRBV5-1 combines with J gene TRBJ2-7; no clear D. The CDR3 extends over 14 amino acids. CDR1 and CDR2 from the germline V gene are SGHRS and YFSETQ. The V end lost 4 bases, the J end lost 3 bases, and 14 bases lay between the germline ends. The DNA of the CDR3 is TGCGCCAGCAGCCCCCCGGCCAGACTCTACGAGCAGTACTTC. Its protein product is CASSPPARLYEQYF.

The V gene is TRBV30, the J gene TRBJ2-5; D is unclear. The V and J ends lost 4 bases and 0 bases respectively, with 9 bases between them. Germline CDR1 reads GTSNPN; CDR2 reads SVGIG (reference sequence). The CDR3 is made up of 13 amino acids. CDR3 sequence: CAWIGRYQETQYF. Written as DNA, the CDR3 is TGTGCCTGGATCGGGCGGTACCAAGAGACCCAGTACTTC.

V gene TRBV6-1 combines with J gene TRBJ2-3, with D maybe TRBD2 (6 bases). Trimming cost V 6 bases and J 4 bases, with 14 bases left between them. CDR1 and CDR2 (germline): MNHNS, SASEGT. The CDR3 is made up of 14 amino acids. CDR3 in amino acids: CASRVSRESDTQYF. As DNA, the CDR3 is TGTGCCAGCAGGGTCTCTCGGGAGTCAGATACGCAGTATTTT.

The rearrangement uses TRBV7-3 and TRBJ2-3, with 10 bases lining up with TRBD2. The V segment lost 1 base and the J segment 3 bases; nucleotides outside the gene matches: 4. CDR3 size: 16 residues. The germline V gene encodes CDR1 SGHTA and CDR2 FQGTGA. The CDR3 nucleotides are TGTGCCAGCAGCTTAATGGCTAGCGGGAGAACAGATACGCAGTATTTT. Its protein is CASSLMASGRTDTQYF.

The CDR3 here is CASSQEVGVRTGQNQPQHF. The CDR3 nucleotides are TGCGCCAGCAGCCAAGAGGTAGGAGTCAGGACGGGACAAAATCAGCCCCAGCATTTT. The chain has TRBV4-3 and TRBJ1-5, with D maybe TRBD1 (6 bases). The CDR3 is made up of 19 amino acids. Per the germline V gene, CDR1 is LGHNA and CDR2 is YSLEER. Deletions cut 0 bases from V and 4 bases from J, with 22 bases between.

In DNA, the CDR3 is TGTGCCAGCAGCAGCGGGGCCAGGGAGACCCAGTACTTC. Translated, it gives CASSSGARETQYF. The V and J genes are TRBV5-4 and TRBJ2-5, with TRBD2 matching 7 bases. The CDR3 is made up of 13 amino acids. Germline CDR1 reads SGHNT; CDR2 reads YYREEE (reference sequence). The V gene end was trimmed by 4 bases and the J gene end by 5 bases; junction bases not matched to a gene: 5.